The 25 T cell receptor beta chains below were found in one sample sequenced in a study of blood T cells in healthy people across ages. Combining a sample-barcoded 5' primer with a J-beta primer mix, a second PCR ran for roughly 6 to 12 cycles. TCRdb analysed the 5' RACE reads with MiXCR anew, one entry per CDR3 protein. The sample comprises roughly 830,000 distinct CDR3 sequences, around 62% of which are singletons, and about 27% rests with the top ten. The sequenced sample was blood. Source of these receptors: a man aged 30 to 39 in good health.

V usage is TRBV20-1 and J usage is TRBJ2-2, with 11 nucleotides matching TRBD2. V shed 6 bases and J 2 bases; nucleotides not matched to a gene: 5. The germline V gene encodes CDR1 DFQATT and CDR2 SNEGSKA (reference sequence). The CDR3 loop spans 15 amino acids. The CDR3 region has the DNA TGCAGTGCGGATAGCGGGGGGGCCAACACCGGGGAGCTGTTTTTT. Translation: CSADSGGANTGELFF.

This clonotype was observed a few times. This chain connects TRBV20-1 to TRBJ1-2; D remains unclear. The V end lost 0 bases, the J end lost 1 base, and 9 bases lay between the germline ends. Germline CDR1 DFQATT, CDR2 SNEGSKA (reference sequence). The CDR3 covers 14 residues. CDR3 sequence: CSARDGEHNYGYTF. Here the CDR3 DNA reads TGCAGTGCTAGAGACGGAGAACATAACTATGGCTACACCTTC.

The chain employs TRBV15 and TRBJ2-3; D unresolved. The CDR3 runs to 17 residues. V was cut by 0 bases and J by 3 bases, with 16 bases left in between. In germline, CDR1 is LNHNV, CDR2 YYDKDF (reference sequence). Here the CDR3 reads CATSRDRWNTVTDTQYF. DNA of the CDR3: TGTGCCACCAGCAGAGATCGGTGGAATACGGTAACAGATACGCAGTATTTT.

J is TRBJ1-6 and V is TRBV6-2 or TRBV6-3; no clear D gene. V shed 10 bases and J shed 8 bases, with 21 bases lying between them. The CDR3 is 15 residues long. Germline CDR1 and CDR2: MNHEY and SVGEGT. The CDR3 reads CATTFPAHPDSPLHF. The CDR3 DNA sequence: TGTGCCACCACCTTTCCGGCCCATCCTGATTCACCCCTCCACTTT.

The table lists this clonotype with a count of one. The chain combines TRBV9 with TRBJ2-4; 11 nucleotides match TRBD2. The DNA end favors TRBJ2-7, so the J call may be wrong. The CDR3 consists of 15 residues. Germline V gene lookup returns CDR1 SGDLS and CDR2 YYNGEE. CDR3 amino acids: CASSPLSGGDYEQYF. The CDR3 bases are TGTGCCAGCAGCCCCCTTAGCGGGGGGGACTACGAGCAGTACTTC.

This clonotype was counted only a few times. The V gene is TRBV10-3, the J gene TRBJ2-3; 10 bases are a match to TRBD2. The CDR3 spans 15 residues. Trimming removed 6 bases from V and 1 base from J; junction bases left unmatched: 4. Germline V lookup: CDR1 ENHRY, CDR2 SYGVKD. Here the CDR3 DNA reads TGTGCCATCAGCCCGAGCGGGGGGGGCACAGATACGCAGTATTTT. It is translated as CAISPSGGGTDTQYF.

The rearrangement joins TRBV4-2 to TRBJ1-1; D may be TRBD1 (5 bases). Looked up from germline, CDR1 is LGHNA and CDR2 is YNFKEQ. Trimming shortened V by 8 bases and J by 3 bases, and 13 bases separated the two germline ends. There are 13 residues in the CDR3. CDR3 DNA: TGTGCCAGCGCCAGCCGGGGGTACACTGAAGCTTTCTTT. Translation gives CASASRGYTEAFF.

The CDR3, as DNA: TGCAGTGCTCTGGGCTTTAATTCACCCCTCCACTTT. This encodes CSALGFNSPLHF. The V gene is TRBV20-1, the J gene TRBJ1-6; D is unresolved. Germline V lookup: CDR1 DFQATT, CDR2 SNEGSKA (reference sequence). There are 12 residues in the CDR3. V was cut by 5 bases and J by 6 bases, with 8 bases left in between.

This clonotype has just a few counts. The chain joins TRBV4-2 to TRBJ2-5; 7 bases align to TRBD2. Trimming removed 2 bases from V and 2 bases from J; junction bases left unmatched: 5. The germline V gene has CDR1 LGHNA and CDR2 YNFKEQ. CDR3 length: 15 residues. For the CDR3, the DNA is TGTGCCAGCAGCCAACCTGGACTAGGTCAAGAGACCCAGTACTTC. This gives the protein CASSQPGLGQETQYF.

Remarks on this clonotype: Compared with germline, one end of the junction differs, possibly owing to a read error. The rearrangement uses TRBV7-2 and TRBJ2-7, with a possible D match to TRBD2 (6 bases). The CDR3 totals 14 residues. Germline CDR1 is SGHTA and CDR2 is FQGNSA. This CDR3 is CASSVAAGAYEQYF. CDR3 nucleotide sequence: TGTGCCAGCAGCGTAGCGGCAGGAGCCTACGAGCAGTACTTC. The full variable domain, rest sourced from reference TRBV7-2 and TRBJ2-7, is GAGVSQSPSNKVTEKGKDVELRCDPISGHTALYWYRQSLGQGLEFLIYFQGNSAPDKSGLPSDRFSAERTGGSVSTLTIQRTQQEDSAVYLCASSVAAGAYEQYFGPGTRLTVT.

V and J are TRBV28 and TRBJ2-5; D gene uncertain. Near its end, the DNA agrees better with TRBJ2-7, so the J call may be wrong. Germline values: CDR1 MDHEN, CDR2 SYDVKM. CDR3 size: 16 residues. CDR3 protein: CASSLIIGLSSYEQYF. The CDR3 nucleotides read TGTGCCAGCAGTTTAATAATCGGCCTTAGCTCCTACGAGCAGTACTTC.

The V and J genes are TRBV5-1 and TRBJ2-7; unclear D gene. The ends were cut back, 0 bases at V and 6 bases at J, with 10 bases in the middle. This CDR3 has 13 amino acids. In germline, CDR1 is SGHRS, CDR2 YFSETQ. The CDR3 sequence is CASSLVEPSEQYF. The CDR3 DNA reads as TGCGCCAGCAGCTTGGTGGAGCCGAGCGAGCAGTACTTC.

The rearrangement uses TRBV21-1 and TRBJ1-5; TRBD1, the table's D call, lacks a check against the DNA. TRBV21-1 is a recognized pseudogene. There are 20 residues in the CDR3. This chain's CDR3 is CASSKVDGQGRSRSNQPQHF. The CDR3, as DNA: TGTGCCAGCAGCAAAGTAGACGGACAGGGAAGATCACGCAGCAATCAGCCCCAGCATTTT.

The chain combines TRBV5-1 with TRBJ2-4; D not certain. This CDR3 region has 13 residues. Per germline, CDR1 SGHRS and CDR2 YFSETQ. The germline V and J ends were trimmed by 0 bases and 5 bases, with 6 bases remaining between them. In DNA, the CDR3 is TGCGCCAGCAGCTTGGAGTCCGAAAACATTCAGTACTTC. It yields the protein CASSLESENIQYF. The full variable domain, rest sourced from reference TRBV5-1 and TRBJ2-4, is KAGVTQTPRYLIKTRGQQVTLSCSPISGHRSVSWYQQTPGQGLQFLFEYFSETQRNKGNFPGRFSGRQFSNSRSEMNVSTLELGDSALYLCASSLESENIQYFGAGTRLSVL.

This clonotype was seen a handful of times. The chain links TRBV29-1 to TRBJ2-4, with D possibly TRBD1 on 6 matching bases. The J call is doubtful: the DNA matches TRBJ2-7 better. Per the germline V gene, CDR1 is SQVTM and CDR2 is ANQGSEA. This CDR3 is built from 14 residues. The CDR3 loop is CSVDEAGVGNEQYF. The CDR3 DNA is TGCAGCGTTGATGAGGCAGGGGTTGGTAACGAGCAGTACTTC.

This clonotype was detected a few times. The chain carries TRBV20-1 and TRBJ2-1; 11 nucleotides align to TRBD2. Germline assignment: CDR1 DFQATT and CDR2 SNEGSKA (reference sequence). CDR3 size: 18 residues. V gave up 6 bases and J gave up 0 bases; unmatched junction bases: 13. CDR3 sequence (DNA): TGCAGTGCGGTGTTCCCGGGACTAGCGGCCAGCTCCTACAATGAGCAGTTCTTC. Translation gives CSAVFPGLAASSYNEQFF.

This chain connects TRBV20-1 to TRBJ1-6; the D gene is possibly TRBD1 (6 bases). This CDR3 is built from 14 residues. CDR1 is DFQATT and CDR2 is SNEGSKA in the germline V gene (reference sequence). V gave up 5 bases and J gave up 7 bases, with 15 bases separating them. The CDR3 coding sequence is TGCAGTGCTGGAACAGACAGGCGGAATTCACCCCTCCACTTT. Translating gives CSAGTDRRNSPLHF.

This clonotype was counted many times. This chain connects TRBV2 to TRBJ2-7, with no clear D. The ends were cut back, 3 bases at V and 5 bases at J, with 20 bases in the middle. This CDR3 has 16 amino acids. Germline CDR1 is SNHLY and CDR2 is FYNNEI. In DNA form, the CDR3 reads TGTGCCAGCAGTGACTTTGGTTATGTTGCTTCGGACGAGCAGTACTTC. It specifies CASSDFGYVASDEQYF.

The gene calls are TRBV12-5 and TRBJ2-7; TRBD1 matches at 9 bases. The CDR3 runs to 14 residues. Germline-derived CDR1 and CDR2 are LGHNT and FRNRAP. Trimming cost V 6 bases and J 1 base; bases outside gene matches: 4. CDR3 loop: CASGPGTGSYEQYF. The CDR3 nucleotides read TGTGCTAGTGGCCCCGGGACAGGGTCCTACGAGCAGTACTTC.

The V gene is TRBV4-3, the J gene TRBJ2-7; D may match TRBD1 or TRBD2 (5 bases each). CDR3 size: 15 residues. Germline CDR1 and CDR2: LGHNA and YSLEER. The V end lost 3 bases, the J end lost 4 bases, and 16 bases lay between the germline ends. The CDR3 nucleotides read TGCGCCAGCAGCCAGATACTGGGACCGGGGTACGAGCAGTACTTC. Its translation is CASSQILGPGYEQYF.

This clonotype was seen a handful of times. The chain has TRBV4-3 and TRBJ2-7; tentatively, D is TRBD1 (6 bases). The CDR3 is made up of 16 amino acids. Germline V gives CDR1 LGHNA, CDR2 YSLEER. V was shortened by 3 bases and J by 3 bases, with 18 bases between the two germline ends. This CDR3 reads CASSQARTVIYYEQYF. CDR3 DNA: TGCGCCAGCAGCCAGGCACGGACAGTGATTTACTACGAGCAGTACTTC.

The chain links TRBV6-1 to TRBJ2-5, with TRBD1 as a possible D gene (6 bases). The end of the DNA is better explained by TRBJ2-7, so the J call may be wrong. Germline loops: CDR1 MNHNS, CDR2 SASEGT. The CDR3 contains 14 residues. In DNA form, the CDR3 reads TGTGCCAGCAGTGTAGCCGGGACAATATCCGAGCAGTACTTC. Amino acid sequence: CASSVAGTISEQYF.

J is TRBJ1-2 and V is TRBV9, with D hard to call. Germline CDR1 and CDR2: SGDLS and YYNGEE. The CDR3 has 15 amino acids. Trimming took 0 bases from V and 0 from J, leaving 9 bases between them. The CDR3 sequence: CASSVDGRPNYGYTF. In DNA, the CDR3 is TGTGCCAGCAGCGTAGATGGCCGCCCTAACTATGGCTACACCTTC.

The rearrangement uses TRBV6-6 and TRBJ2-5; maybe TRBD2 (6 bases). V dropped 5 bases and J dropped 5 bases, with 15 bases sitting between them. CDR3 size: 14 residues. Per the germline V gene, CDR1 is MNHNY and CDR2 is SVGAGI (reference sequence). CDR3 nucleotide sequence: TGTGCCAGCAGTACGGGCAGGGAGGTTGAGACCCAGTACTTC. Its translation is CASSTGREVETQYF.

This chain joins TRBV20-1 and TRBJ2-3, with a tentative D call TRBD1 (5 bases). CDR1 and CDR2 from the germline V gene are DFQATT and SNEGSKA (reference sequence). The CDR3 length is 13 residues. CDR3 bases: TGCAGCCTAGGGGCTCCTAGCACAGATACGCAGTATTTT. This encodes CSLGAPSTDTQYF.